The 21 T cell receptor beta chains below were found in one sample sequenced in a study of early T cells in non-severe SARS-CoV-2 infection. Via MiXCR, TCRdb re-called the 5' RACE reads, giving one row per CDR3 protein. Among approximately 70,000 distinct CDR3 sequences listed, 4.6% were seen once. This specimen was whole blood, taken at baseline. The receptors were gathered from an adult who was a healthcare worker with PCR-confirmed SARS-CoV-2 infection or an uninfected control (not recorded which). The donor label of this sample is uncertain.

In this sample, this clonotype turned up a few times. V is TRBV7-2 and J is TRBJ2-7, with 9 bases matching TRBD1. The trim removed 5 bases at V and 4 bases at J, leaving 9 bases unmatched. The germline CDR1 and CDR2 sequences are SGHTA and FQGNSA. This CDR3 has 15 amino acids. The CDR3 region is CASSLRYRGLYEQYF. CDR3 nucleotide sequence: TGTGCCAGCAGCCTCCGCTACAGGGGGCTGTACGAGCAGTACTTC.

The rearrangement uses TRBV7-9 and TRBJ1-4, with 9 bases aligning to TRBD1. V shed 5 bases, J shed 13 bases, and the junction held 5 bases outside the gene matches. The CDR3 runs 12 residues. The V gene's germline CDR1 is SEHNR and CDR2 FQNEAQ (reference sequence). As DNA, the CDR3 is TGTGCCAGCAGCGGCGGACAGGGGCGACTGTTTTTT. The encoded protein is CASSGGQGRLFF.

The V and J genes are TRBV7-8 and TRBJ2-1; 7 bases agree with TRBD1. Trimming took 2 bases from V and 8 from J; bases not matched to a gene: 6. The CDR3 covers 14 residues. CDR1 SGHVS and CDR2 FQNEAQ come from the germline V gene. The CDR3 region has the DNA TGTGCCAGCAGCTTAATACAGGGGCGGTATGAGCAGTTCTTC. Its translation is CASSLIQGRYEQFF. Variable domain in full (rest from reference TRBV7-8 and TRBJ2-1): GAGVSQSPRYKVAKRGQDVALRCDPISGHVSLFWYQQALGQGPEFLTYFQNEAQLDKSGLPSDRFFAERPEGSVSTLKIQRTQQEDSAVYLCASSLIQGRYEQFFGPGTRLTVL.

This chain joins TRBV19 and TRBJ2-2; D possibly matches TRBD1 or TRBD2 (6 bases each). The CDR3 spans 16 residues. Germline CDR1 is LNHDA and CDR2 is SQIVND (reference sequence). V shed 5 bases and J shed 7 bases, with 20 bases lying between them. CDR3 residues: CASSESPGATGGELFF. The CDR3 DNA reads as TGTGCCAGTAGTGAGAGTCCGGGGGCGACGGGCGGGGAGCTGTTTTTT.

This clonotype showed up many times. The V gene is TRBV12-3 or TRBV12-4, the J gene TRBJ1-1; D gene ambiguous. V lost 3 bases and J lost 1, with 9 bases in between. The CDR3 totals 14 residues. The CDR3 bases are TGTGCCAGCAGTTTTTTGGGTTCGAACACTGAAGCTTTCTTT. It is translated as CASSFLGSNTEAFF.

This clonotype was observed a handful of times. The rearrangement joins TRBV7-6 to TRBJ2-3; TRBD1 might be the D (6 bases). The CDR3 sequence is 13 residues long. Between the trimmed V and J ends, which lost 5 bases and 10 bases, there was a span of 16 bases. Germline V gene data show CDR1 as SGHVS and CDR2 as FNYEAQ. In DNA form, the CDR3 reads TGTGCCAGCAGCGACCGGACAGAGAGGGCGCAGTATTTT. This encodes CASSDRTERAQYF.

The sample holds many counts of this clonotype. The CDR3 here is CASSLMGFGNQPQHF. CDR3 DNA sequence: TGTGCCAGCAGTTTAATGGGATTCGGCAATCAGCCCCAGCATTTT. This chain connects TRBV27 to TRBJ1-5; the D is unclear. CDR3 length: 15 residues. V dropped 2 bases and J dropped 2 bases, with 10 bases sitting between them. The germline V gene has CDR1 MNHEY and CDR2 SMNVEV (reference sequence).

This clonotype was recorded many times. This chain connects TRBV6-6 to TRBJ1-2, with 10 positions matching TRBD1. The germline gives CDR1 MNHNY, CDR2 SVGAGI (reference sequence). V lost 4 bases, J lost 8 bases, and 13 bases stayed unmatched. The CDR3 is 16 residues long. CDR3 in amino acids: CASSSMRGQGQGGYTF. The CDR3 coding sequence is TGTGCCAGCAGTTCTATGCGGGGACAGGGGCAGGGAGGCTACACCTTC.

There are a few counts of this clonotype. The chain joins TRBV24-1 to TRBJ2-7; 7 bases align to TRBD1. In germline, CDR1 is KGHDR, CDR2 SFDVKD. The CDR3 contains 16 residues. Trimming took 2 bases from V and 2 from J; bases not matched to a gene: 8. CDR3 coding DNA: TGTGCCACCAGTGATTCGACAGGGCCACCTACCTACGAGCAGTACTTC. Its protein product is CATSDSTGPPTYEQYF.

This clonotype was picked up many times. The gene calls are TRBV7-2 and TRBJ1-6; perhaps TRBD1 as D (6 bases). V was clipped by 5 bases and J by 7 bases, with 15 bases between them. The CDR3 length is 15 residues. Germline loops: CDR1 SGHTA, CDR2 FQGNSA. CDR3 in amino acids: CASSKEARGNSPLHF. The CDR3 DNA follows: TGTGCCAGCAGCAAGGAGGCCAGGGGCAATTCACCCCTCCACTTT. Looking up the rest from reference TRBV7-2 and TRBJ1-6 gives the full variable domain: GAGVSQSPSNKVTEKGKDVELRCDPISGHTALYWYRQSLGQGLEFLIYFQGNSAPDKSGLPSDRFSAERTGGSVSTLTIQRTQQEDSAVYLCASSKEARGNSPLHFGNGTRLTVT.

In its sample, this clonotype was seen a few times. This chain connects TRBV3-1 to TRBJ1-2; no clear D. The CDR3 covers 14 residues. V was clipped by 0 bases and J by 7 bases, with 12 bases between them. Per germline, CDR1 LGHDT and CDR2 YNNKEL (reference sequence). CDR3 in DNA: TGTGCCAGCAGCCAAGATCCTGACCCCGGTGGCTACACCTTC. Its translation is CASSQDPDPGGYTF.

This clonotype has only a few counts. The CDR3 DNA follows: TGTGCCAGCAGCTCGCCCAGGACAGCTAGCTACGAGCAGTACTTC. Protein sequence: CASSSPRTASYEQYF. The chain couples TRBV7-2 to TRBJ2-7; TRBD1 might be the D (6 bases). Between the trimmed V and J ends, which lost 4 bases and 3 bases, there was a span of 16 bases. Germline CDR1 reads SGHTA; CDR2 reads FQGNSA. The length of the CDR3 is 15 residues. The entire variable domain, with the rest obtained from reference TRBV7-2 and TRBJ2-7, is as follows: GAGVSQSPSNKVTEKGKDVELRCDPISGHTALYWYRQSLGQGLEFLIYFQGNSAPDKSGLPSDRFSAERTGGSVSTLTIQRTQQEDSAVYLCASSSPRTASYEQYFGPGTRLTVT.

There are many counts of this clonotype. This sequence joins TRBV20-1 and TRBJ2-7; D is undetermined. V lost 5 bases and J lost 6, with 11 bases in between. The CDR3 loop spans 11 amino acids. Germline V gives CDR1 DFQATT, CDR2 SNEGSKA (reference sequence). The CDR3 DNA reads as TGCAGTGCTCTAGGGCCTAGCGAGCAGTACTTC. Its protein is CSALGPSEQYF.

At least ten counts were recorded for this clonotype. This chain connects TRBV11-1 to TRBJ2-7; D call uncertain. Germline V lookup: CDR1 SGHAT, CDR2 FQDESV (reference sequence). The CDR3 is made up of 11 amino acids. Trimming removed 3 bases from V and 8 bases from J, with 8 bases in between. The CDR3 region is CASSFGWKQYF. CDR3 sequence (DNA): TGTGCCAGCAGCTTTGGGTGGAAGCAGTACTTC. The complete variable domain, with remaining parts taken from reference TRBV11-1 and TRBJ2-7, reads EAEVAQSPRYKITEKSQAVAFWCDPISGHATLYWYRQILGQGPELLVQFQDESVVDDSQLPKDRFSAERLKGVDSTLKIQPAELGDSAMYLCASSFGWKQYFGPGTRLTVT.

Many counts were recorded for this clonotype. The rearrangement links TRBV20-1 to TRBJ1-5; D is perhaps TRBD1 (5 bases). Trimming left V 7 bases short and J 7 bases short, with 20 bases between. The CDR3 is made up of 14 amino acids. Germline V CDR1 and CDR2: DFQATT, SNEGSKA (reference sequence). CDR3 bases: TGCAGTGTGATCGGGGCAGGGAAGAGACAGCCCCAGCATTTT. Amino acids: CSVIGAGKRQPQHF.

This clonotype was found many times. This CDR3 is CASSEYRGTEAFF. The CDR3, as DNA: TGCGCCAGCAGTGAGTATCGGGGAACTGAAGCTTTCTTT. The chain couples TRBV10-1 to TRBJ1-1; D uncertain. CDR3 length: 13 residues. CDR1 and CDR2 (germline): WNHNN, SYGVQD (reference sequence). The V gene lost 1 base and the J gene lost 5 bases, with 8 bases spanning the gap.

The chain combines TRBV30 with TRBJ1-6; weak D call: TRBD1 (5 bases). Germline-derived CDR1 and CDR2 are GTSNPN and SVGIG (reference sequence). V was trimmed by 5 bases and J by 6 bases, leaving 8 bases between them. CDR3 length: 12 residues. The CDR3 nucleotides are TGTGCCTGGGTGAGGGGTAATTCACCCCTCCACTTT. Translation gives CAWVRGNSPLHF.

The V call is TRBV12-3 or TRBV12-4, the J call TRBJ2-7; a weak D match, TRBD2 (7 bases). CDR3 length: 15 amino acids. Trimming pared 6 bases from V and 2 bases from J, leaving 17 bases between. In nucleotides, the CDR3 is TGTGCCAGCAGCACTACCGGGGGGCAAGCCTACGAGCAGTACTTC. Residues: CASSTTGGQAYEQYF.

This clonotype showed up many times. The chain joins TRBV4-1 to TRBJ2-5; 8 bases are a match to TRBD2. Trimming at V came to 2 bases and at J to 3 bases, leaving 14 bases not matched to a gene. This CDR3 region has 18 residues. CDR1 is MGHRA and CDR2 is YSYEKL in the germline V gene. CDR3 loop: CASSQPRGLVAGKETQYF. The DNA for the CDR3 is TGCGCCAGCAGCCAACCTCGGGGTCTGGTAGCGGGGAAAGAGACCCAGTACTTC.

This clonotype was recorded at least ten times. The chain joins TRBV30 to TRBJ2-7, with D possibly being TRBD1 (5 bases). Trimming removed 0 bases at V and 7 bases at J, with 13 bases between. The V gene's germline CDR1 is GTSNPN and CDR2 SVGIG (reference sequence). CDR3 size: 13 residues. The CDR3 loop is CAWSVIGPGEQYF. The DNA for the CDR3 is TGTGCCTGGAGTGTCATCGGCCCAGGGGAGCAGTACTTC.

This clonotype was counted many times. The chain links TRBV6-2 or TRBV6-3 to TRBJ2-7; D is undetermined. V was trimmed by 3 bases and J by 0 bases, leaving 9 bases between them. This CDR3 comprises 14 residues. CDR1 MNHEY and CDR2 SVGEGT come from the germline V gene. CDR3: CASSYGTLSYEQYF. CDR3 sequence (DNA): TGTGCCAGCAGTTATGGTACACTCTCCTACGAGCAGTACTTC.